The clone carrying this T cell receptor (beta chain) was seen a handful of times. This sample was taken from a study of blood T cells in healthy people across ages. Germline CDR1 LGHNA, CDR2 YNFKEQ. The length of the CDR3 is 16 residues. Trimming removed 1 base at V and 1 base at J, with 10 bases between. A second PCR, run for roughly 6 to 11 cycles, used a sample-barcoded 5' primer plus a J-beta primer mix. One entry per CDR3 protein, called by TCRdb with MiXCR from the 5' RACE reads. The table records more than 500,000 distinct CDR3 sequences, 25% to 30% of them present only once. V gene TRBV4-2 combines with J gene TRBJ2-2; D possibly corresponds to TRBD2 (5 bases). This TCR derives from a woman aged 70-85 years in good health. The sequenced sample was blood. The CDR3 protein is CASSQGSSGNTGELFF. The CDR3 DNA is TGTGCCAGCAGCCAAGGGTCAAGCGGGAACACCGGGGAGCTGTTTTTT.